This record covers a single TCR beta chain. These data originate in a study of blood T cell repertoires in COVID-19. Sequencing used immunoSEQ multiplex PCR; TCRdb keeps in-frame clones, though not all of them. The sample contains over 200,000 clones, 88% of which appear only once. Sequencing was carried out using peripheral blood. This clonotype was obtained from an older woman with acute or convalescent COVID-19.

CDR3 sequence reads: CASSQETDYGYTF. CDR3 sequence (DNA): TGTGCCAGCAGCCAAGAGACAGACTATGGCTACACCTTC. The chain combines TRBV14 with TRBJ1-2; D may be TRBD1 (5 bases). CDR3 length: 13 amino acids. Trimming pared 0 bases from V and 3 bases from J, leaving 5 bases between. Per the germline V gene, CDR1 is SGHDN and CDR2 is FVKESK.